Presented here are 18 T cell receptor beta chains from one specimen sequenced in a study of blood T cell repertoires in COVID-19. Clones were read by immunoSEQ multiplex PCR, and TCRdb kept only the in-frame ones, dropping some. The sample consists of about 100,000 clones, almost 80% of them appearing once. The sample taken for sequencing was peripheral blood. The receptors were sampled from a woman aged 70-85 years with acute or convalescent COVID-19.

The chain carries TRBV11-2 and TRBJ1-5; D is undetermined. Germline lookup yields CDR1 SGHAT and CDR2 FQNNGV. The CDR3 length is 15 residues. Trimming stripped 1 base from V and 1 base from J, with 8 bases between. DNA for the CDR3: TGTGCCAGCAGCTTAGGAGAGATCAGCAATCAGCCCCAGCATTTT. Translating gives CASSLGEISNQPQHF.

J is TRBJ2-2 and V is TRBV28; 7 positions agree with TRBD1. Germline values: CDR1 MDHEN, CDR2 SYDVKM. After removal of 6 bases from V and 5 bases from J, the junction contained 6 bases not matched to a gene. The CDR3 runs 14 residues. CDR3 in DNA: TGTGCCAGCAGGCGACAGGGCTCGACCGGGGAGCTGTTTTTT. This translates into CASRRQGSTGELFF. The entire variable domain, with the rest obtained from reference TRBV28 and TRBJ2-2, is as follows: DVKVTQSSRYLVKRTGEKVFLECVQDMDHENMFWYRQDPGLGLRLIYFSYDVKMKEKGDIPEGYSVSREKKERFSLILESASTNQTSMYLCASRRQGSTGELFFGEGSRLTVL.

V gene TRBV5-5 combines with J gene TRBJ2-3, with 7 bases aligning to TRBD2. The length of the CDR3 is 15 residues. Germline V gene lookup returns CDR1 SGHKS and CDR2 YYEKEE (reference sequence). After removal of 0 bases from V and 7 bases from J, the junction contained 8 bases not matched to a gene. This chain's CDR3 is CASSLASGGVNTQYF. For the CDR3, the DNA is TGTGCCAGCAGCTTGGCATCGGGGGGAGTCAATACGCAGTATTTT.

This clone has just a few counts. This chain uses TRBV5-1 with TRBJ1-1; D call uncertain. This CDR3 region has 14 residues. Looked up from germline, CDR1 is SGHRS and CDR2 is YFSETQ. Trimming removed 0 bases from V and 4 bases from J, with 10 bases in between. CDR3 sequence: CASSLVLEGTEAFF. For the CDR3, the DNA is TGCGCCAGCAGCTTGGTTTTGGAGGGCACTGAAGCTTTCTTT. The whole variable domain, remainder taken from reference TRBV5-1 and TRBJ1-1, is KAGVTQTPRYLIKTRGQQVTLSCSPISGHRSVSWYQQTPGQGLQFLFEYFSETQRNKGNFPGRFSGRQFSNSRSEMNVSTLELGDSALYLCASSLVLEGTEAFFGQGTRLTVV.

The chain recombines TRBV27 with TRBJ1-1, with D possibly matching TRBD1 (6 bases). CDR3 length equals 15 residues. Germline V gene sequence: CDR1 MNHEY, CDR2 SMNVEV (reference sequence). V was trimmed by 5 bases and J by 2 bases, leaving 15 bases between them. CDR3 sequence reads: CASSRFGGGNTEAFF. For the CDR3, the DNA is TGTGCCAGCAGTCGATTCGGTGGGGGCAACACTGAAGCTTTCTTT.

The chain links TRBV19 to TRBJ1-1; 7 bases match TRBD1. Germline CDR1 is LNHDA and CDR2 is SQIVND (reference sequence). V gave up 4 bases and J gave up 0 bases; unmatched junction bases: 8. This CDR3 has 16 amino acids. CDR3 loop: CASSTRTGLMNTEAFF. CDR3 bases: TGTGCCAGTAGTACCCGGACAGGTTTGATGAACACTGAAGCTTTCTTT.

The J gene is TRBJ1-1, the V gene TRBV12-3 or TRBV12-4; maybe TRBD1 (6 bases). There are 13 residues in the CDR3. Trimming pared 7 bases from V and 1 base from J, leaving 10 bases between. The CDR3: CASTKTGNTEAFF. CDR3 DNA sequence: TGTGCCAGCACCAAGACAGGGAACACTGAAGCTTTCTTT.

V gene TRBV5-1 combines with J gene TRBJ1-1; 7 bases map to TRBD1. The CDR3 covers 15 residues. J was trimmed by 3 bases and V by 4 bases; bases with no gene match: 9. Germline V lookup: CDR1 SGHRS, CDR2 YFSETQ. This chain's CDR3 is CASSPGPQGDTEAFF. The CDR3 DNA reads as TGCGCCAGCAGCCCCGGACCGCAGGGGGACACTGAAGCTTTCTTT.

The rearrangement uses TRBV7-3 and TRBJ2-5; perhaps TRBD2 as D (6 bases). Germline CDR1 is SGHTA and CDR2 is FQGTGA. This CDR3 region has 16 residues. The V gene lost 5 bases and the J gene lost 5 bases, with 21 bases spanning the gap. The CDR3 DNA is TGTGCCAGCAGCCCTGGTGGGGGGAAGCCGGCGGAGACCCAGTACTTC. Translation gives CASSPGGGKPAETQYF. Drawing the rest from reference TRBV7-3 and TRBJ2-5, the complete variable domain is GAGVSQTPSNKVTEKGKYVELRCDPISGHTALYWYRQSLGQGPEFLIYFQGTGAADDSGLPNDRFFAVRPEGSVSTLKIQRTERGDSAVYLCASSPGGGKPAETQYFGPGTRLLVL.

This clone was picked up a small number of times. The rearrangement links TRBV2 to TRBJ2-2, with 9 positions matching TRBD2. The V gene's germline CDR1 is SNHLY and CDR2 FYNNEI. J gave up 7 bases and V 6 bases, and 0 bases lay outside the gene matches. CDR3 length: 12 residues. In DNA form, the CDR3 reads TGTGCCAGCAGGACTAGCGGCGGGGAGCTGTTTTTT. Protein sequence: CASRTSGGELFF. The whole variable domain, remainder taken from reference TRBV2 and TRBJ2-2, is EPEVTQTPSHQVTQMGQEVILRCVPISNHLYFYWYRQILGQKVEFLVSFYNNEISEKSEIFDDQFSVERPDGSNFTLKIRSTKLEDSAMYFCASRTSGGELFFGEGSRLTVL.

The genes are TRBV5-1 and TRBJ1-1; 9 bases match TRBD1. This CDR3 comprises 15 residues. CDR1 and CDR2 from the germline V gene are SGHRS and YFSETQ. V was clipped by 0 bases and J by 6 bases; unmatched bases: 6. Written as DNA, the CDR3 is TGCGCCAGCAGCTTGGCCGGGACAGGGATCTCTGAAGCTTTCTTT. Its protein is CASSLAGTGISEAFF. The full variable domain, rest sourced from reference TRBV5-1 and TRBJ1-1, is KAGVTQTPRYLIKTRGQQVTLSCSPISGHRSVSWYQQTPGQGLQFLFEYFSETQRNKGNFPGRFSGRQFSNSRSEMNVSTLELGDSALYLCASSLAGTGISEAFFGQGTRLTVV.

The chain links TRBV4-3 to TRBJ1-1; the D is unclear. Trimming took 0 bases from V and 5 from J, leaving 13 bases between them. Germline assignment: CDR1 LGHNA and CDR2 YSLEER. The CDR3 is made up of 15 amino acids. CDR3 bases: TGCGCCAGCAGCCAAGATTCGGCAGTCGGGACTGAAGCTTTCTTT. Its protein product is CASSQDSAVGTEAFF.

The chain has TRBV6-1 and TRBJ2-3; 11 positions match TRBD1. There are 15 residues in the CDR3. Germline V gene lookup returns CDR1 MNHNS and CDR2 SASEGT. V lost 3 bases to trimming and J lost 6 bases; unmatched junction nucleotides: 5. CDR3 in amino acids: CASSDGTGGGDTQYF. For the CDR3, the DNA is TGTGCCAGCAGTGACGGGACAGGGGGAGGGGATACGCAGTATTTT.

V usage is TRBV5-1 and J usage is TRBJ2-2; 9 bases align to TRBD1. The V gene end was trimmed by 3 bases and the J gene end by 5 bases; junction bases not matched to a gene: 5. The CDR3 runs to 15 residues. CDR1 is SGHRS, CDR2 YFSETQ, per germline. The CDR3 loop is CASSYGTGRTGELFF. The CDR3 DNA sequence: TGCGCCAGCAGCTACGGGACAGGGAGGACCGGGGAGCTGTTTTTT.

CDR3 protein: CSAGGNEKLFF. For the CDR3, the DNA is TGCAGTGCCGGAGGAAATGAAAAACTGTTTTTT. The chain links TRBV20-1 to TRBJ1-4; D unclear. The CDR3 loop spans 11 amino acids. CDR1 is DFQATT and CDR2 is SNEGSKA in the germline V gene (reference sequence). V was pared by 6 bases and J by 5 bases, with 7 bases between.

The chain is built from TRBV21-1 and TRBJ2-7; TRBD2 reflects the table's D call only, with no check against the DNA. TRBV21-1 constitutes a pseudogene. This CDR3 has 18 residues. CDR3 in amino acids: CASSNKIRSCGGIYEQYF. CDR3 in DNA: TGTGCCAGCAGCAACAAAATCAGGTCTTGCGGGGGTATCTACGAGCAGTACTTC.

The V gene is TRBV29-1, the J gene TRBJ1-1; TRBD1 aligns across 8 bases. This CDR3 region has 12 residues. Looked up from germline, CDR1 is SQVTM and CDR2 is ANQGSEA. V shed 7 bases, J shed 3 bases, and the junction held 4 bases outside the gene matches. The CDR3 region has the DNA TGCAGCGCAGGGGGCCTAGACACTGAAGCTTTCTTT. Translation gives CSAGGLDTEAFF.

V gene TRBV4-1 combines with J gene TRBJ2-1; 9 nucleotides align to TRBD2. Looked up from germline, CDR1 is MGHRA and CDR2 is YSYEKL. The trim removed 4 bases at V and 8 bases at J, leaving 12 bases unmatched. This CDR3 has 16 amino acids. In DNA, the CDR3 is TGCGCCAGCAGCCTCGGCACTAGCGGGCGGAGGCATGAGCAGTTCTTC. Its translation is CASSLGTSGRRHEQFF.